This T cell receptor (beta chain) was profiled in a study of blood T cell repertoires in COVID-19. Study information: Donors in the United States, Italy and Spain gave samples during acute or convalescent COVID-19. The cDNA or gDNA used as material had been derived from T cells, B-cell-depleted T cells, or PBMCs.

Study processing details: Reference gene primers were amplified, and this amplification served to estimate nucleated cell counts. Only in-frame clones appear in the TCRdb table, and some are missing; sequencing was by immunoSEQ multiplex PCR. That table is the source of V, J and clone size, and D and trimming were worked out from the DNA. The sample includes approximately 260,000 clones, approximately 91% of them seen just once. Germline values: CDR1 LGHNA, CDR2 YNFKEQ. V was clipped by 2 bases and J by 6 bases; unmatched bases: 8. The CDR3 spans 16 residues. The clonotype originates from a man aged 45-65 years with acute or convalescent COVID-19. The specimen was peripheral blood. This rearrangement joins TRBV4-2 to TRBJ2-3, with 10 bases identical to TRBD2. Written as DNA, the CDR3 is TGTGCCAGCAGCCAAAGACTAGCGGGCGCCGGGGATACGCAGTATTTT. Translating it yields CASSQRLAGAGDTQYF.